The 24 T cell receptor beta chains given below trace back to one sample, sequenced in a study of monozygotic twins with inflammatory bowel disease. TCRdb re-analyzed the 5' RACE reads; it lists each CDR3 protein once, without DNA. The listing records about 300,000 distinct CDR3 sequences. The material sequenced was blood. The receptors originated from a human donor with ulcerative colitis or Crohn's disease, or a healthy co-twin of an affected twin (not recorded which).

The chain employs TRBV6-2 or TRBV6-3 and TRBJ1-6; absent DNA, TCRdb's TRBD1 call cannot be checked. The CDR3 contains 16 residues. CDR1 MNHEY and CDR2 SVGEGT come from the germline V gene. CDR3 in amino acids: CASSFRTGPDNSPLHF.

This sequence joins TRBV12-3 or TRBV12-4 and TRBJ1-1; TCRdb reports TRBD1, a call that lacks DNA to check it against. This CDR3 contains 14 residues. Here the CDR3 reads CASSWDRANTEAFF.

The genes are TRBV2 and TRBJ2-6. There are 15 residues in the CDR3. The germline CDR1 and CDR2 sequences are SNHLY and FYNNEI. The CDR3: CASSERASGANVLTF.

This rearrangement joins TRBV15 to TRBJ1-2. Germline-derived CDR1 and CDR2 are LNHNV and YYDKDF (reference sequence). This CDR3 region has 13 residues. This chain's CDR3 is CATSRDVSQGYTF.

The V gene is TRBV20-1, the J gene TRBJ1-6; TCRdb picks TRBD1, but there is no DNA to check that call. CDR1 is DFQATT and CDR2 is SNEGSKA in the germline V gene (reference sequence). CDR3 size: 15 residues. This chain's CDR3 is CSASLGQGVYEPLHF.

This sequence joins TRBV12-3 or TRBV12-4 and TRBJ1-1. There are 13 residues in the CDR3. This CDR3 reads CASTWTMNTEAFF.

The rearrangement links TRBV29-1 to TRBJ2-5; without DNA, the TCRdb call of TRBD1 cannot be checked. Germline V CDR1 and CDR2: SQVTM, ANQGSEA. The CDR3 sequence is 13 residues long. CDR3 sequence: CSVERGQQETQYF.

The V call is TRBV4-3, the J call TRBJ2-3. The CDR3 runs 16 residues. Germline CDR1 is LGHNA and CDR2 is YSLEER. This CDR3 reads CASSQGLEIRTDTQYF.

V is TRBV7-3 and J is TRBJ2-7; TCRdb selects TRBD2, and the lack of DNA leaves this call unchecked. The V gene's germline CDR1 is SGHTA and CDR2 FQGTGA. CDR3 size: 15 residues. The CDR3 reads CASSLRRIPSYEQYF.

CDR3 in amino acids: CASRPGRTEAFF. The gene calls are TRBV19 and TRBJ1-1. CDR3 length: 12 amino acids. Looked up from germline, CDR1 is LNHDA and CDR2 is SQIVND (reference sequence).

V is TRBV4-2 and J is TRBJ1-1. CDR3 length: 15 amino acids. CDR1 and CDR2 (germline): LGHNA, YNFKEQ. Here the CDR3 reads CASSQEEGGDTEAFF.

The J gene is TRBJ2-3, the V gene TRBV5-1; no DNA is available, so the TRBD2 call from TCRdb remains unchecked. The CDR3 contains 15 residues. CDR1 and CDR2 (germline): SGHRS, YFSETQ. The CDR3 sequence is CASSPAGGITDTQYF.

V usage is TRBV12-3 or TRBV12-4 and J usage is TRBJ2-2. This CDR3 is built from 14 residues. The CDR3 region is CASSNFENTGELFF.

V usage is TRBV29-1 and J usage is TRBJ2-7. This CDR3 is built from 11 residues. Germline V gene data show CDR1 as SQVTM and CDR2 as ANQGSEA. The CDR3 loop reads CSADRGYEQYF.

The V and J genes are TRBV6-5 and TRBJ2-7; the D gene TCRdb calls, TRBD1, cannot be checked with no DNA. Germline V gene lookup returns CDR1 MNHEY and CDR2 SVGAGI. The CDR3 loop spans 15 amino acids. CDR3 protein: CASSLRGASLYEQYF.

This chain joins TRBV29-1 and TRBJ1-1; as DNA is missing, the TRBD1 call by TCRdb cannot be tested. Per germline, CDR1 SQVTM and CDR2 ANQGSEA. The CDR3 sequence is 15 residues long. CDR3 loop: CSVERTQGLNTEAFF.

This chain uses TRBV27 with TRBJ2-1; the TRBD1 assignment by TCRdb is unverifiable without DNA. Germline V CDR1 and CDR2: MNHEY, SMNVEV (reference sequence). This CDR3 spans 17 amino acids. CDR3 in amino acids: CASSPNRGASRGNVQFF.

The chain employs TRBV6-1 and TRBJ1-4; absent DNA, TCRdb's TRBD1 call cannot be checked. CDR3 length: 14 residues. CDR1 is MNHNS and CDR2 is SASEGT in the germline V gene. The CDR3 sequence: CASRKQGKNEKLFF.

CDR3 protein: CASSRTGRVYGYTF. V usage is TRBV19 and J usage is TRBJ1-2; the D call of TRBD1 rests on TCRdb alone, since no DNA is present to check it. Per the germline V gene, CDR1 is LNHDA and CDR2 is SQIVND (reference sequence). The CDR3 has 14 amino acids.

This rearrangement joins TRBV18 to TRBJ1-1. Per germline, CDR1 KGHSH and CDR2 LQKENI. There are 15 residues in the CDR3. The CDR3 loop reads CASSHLDTQNTEAFF.

The genes are TRBV5-1 and TRBJ2-3; the TCRdb D gene call, TRBD1, has no DNA to confirm it. CDR1 SGHRS and CDR2 YFSETQ come from the germline V gene. The CDR3 totals 15 residues. This CDR3 reads CASSLQTGSTDTQYF. The full variable domain, with the rest looked up from reference TRBV5-1 and TRBJ2-3, is KAGVTQTPRYLIKTRGQQVTLSCSPISGHRSVSWYQQTPGQGLQFLFEYFSETQRNKGNFPGRFSGRQFSNSRSEMNVSTLELGDSALYLCASSLQTGSTDTQYFGPGTRLTVL.

The chain joins TRBV5-1 to TRBJ1-1; TCRdb's assignment of TRBD1 cannot be checked, as there is no DNA. Germline lookup yields CDR1 SGHRS and CDR2 YFSETQ. The CDR3 sequence is 14 residues long. The CDR3 protein is CASSPGDPATEAFF.

The V call is TRBV20-1, the J call TRBJ2-2. The CDR3 runs 13 residues. CDR1 is DFQATT, CDR2 SNEGSKA, per germline (reference sequence). The CDR3 region is CSARTDPTGELFF.

The rearrangement joins TRBV5-4 to TRBJ1-1; TCRdb's assignment of TRBD1 cannot be checked, as there is no DNA. CDR3 length: 15 amino acids. In germline, CDR1 is SGHNT, CDR2 YYREEE (reference sequence). CDR3 in amino acids: CASSTGQGRATEAFF.